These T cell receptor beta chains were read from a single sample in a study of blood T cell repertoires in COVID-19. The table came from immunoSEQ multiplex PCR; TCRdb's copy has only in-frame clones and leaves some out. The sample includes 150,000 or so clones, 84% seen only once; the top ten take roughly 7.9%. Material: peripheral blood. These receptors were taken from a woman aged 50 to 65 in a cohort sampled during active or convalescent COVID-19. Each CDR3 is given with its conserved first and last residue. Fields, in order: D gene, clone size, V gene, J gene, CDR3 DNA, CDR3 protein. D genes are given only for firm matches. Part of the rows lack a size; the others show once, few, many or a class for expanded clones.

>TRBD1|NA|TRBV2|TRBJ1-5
TGTGCCAGCAGCGGACAGGGGTCGGGCAATCAGCCCCAGCATTTT
CASSGQGSGNQPQHF
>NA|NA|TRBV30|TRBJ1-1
TGTGCCTGGAGTGTAATACAGGCCACTGAAGCTTTCTTT
CAWSVIQATEAFF
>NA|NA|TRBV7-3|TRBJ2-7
TGTGCCAGCAGCTCACAGGGGGGAGGGACCTACGAGCAGTACTTC
CASSSQGGGTYEQYF
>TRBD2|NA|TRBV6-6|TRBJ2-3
TGTGCCAGCAGCTATGCATCTAGCGGGGGCGCCACGGGGGCAGATACGCAGTATTTT
CASSYASSGGATGADTQYF
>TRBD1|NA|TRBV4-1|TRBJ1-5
TGCGCCAGCAGCCAAGACGGGACAGGTAGCAATCAGCCCCAGCATTTT
CASSQDGTGSNQPQHF
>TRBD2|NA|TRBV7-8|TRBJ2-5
TGTGCCAGCAGCTTTATGACTAGCGGGGGCCAAGAGACCCAGTACTTC
CASSFMTSGGQETQYF
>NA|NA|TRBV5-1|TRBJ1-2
TGCGCCAGCAGCTTGTGGGGGGAGAATGGCTACACCTTC
CASSLWGENGYTF
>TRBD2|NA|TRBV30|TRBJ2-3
TGTGCCTGGAGTGGTAGCGGGGGGTATGATACGCAGTATTTT
CAWSGSGGYDTQYF
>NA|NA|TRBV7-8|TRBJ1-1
TGTGCCAGCAGGCTCAGGGGCAACACTGAAGCTTTCTTT
CASRLRGNTEAFF
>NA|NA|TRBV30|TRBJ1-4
TGTGCCTGCTCCCCGGGGGGGGCTCGGGAAAAACTGTTTTTT
CACSPGGAREKLFF
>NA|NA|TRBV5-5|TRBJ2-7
TGTGCCAGCAGCTTCCTACTACAGGGCGCCTACGAGCAGTACTTC
CASSFLLQGAYEQYF
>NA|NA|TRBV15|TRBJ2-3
TGTGCCACCAGCAGAGGGGAGCGGGTAAGCACAGATACGCAGTATTTT
CATSRGERVSTDTQYF
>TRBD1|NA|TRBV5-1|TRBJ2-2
TGCGCCAGCAGCTCAGGACAGGGGGCCGGGGAGCTGTTTTTT
CASSSGQGAGELFF
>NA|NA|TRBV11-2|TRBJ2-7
TGTGCCAGCAGCTTAGCCACAGCCTACGAGCAGTACTTC
CASSLATAYEQYF
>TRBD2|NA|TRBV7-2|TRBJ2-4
TGTGCCAGCAGCTTAGGTGTTGGGGGGGTGGAAAACATTCAGTACTTC
CASSLGVGGVENIQYF
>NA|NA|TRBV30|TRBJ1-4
TGTGCCTGGAATTTCGGGACTCTTGAAAAACTGTTTTTT
CAWNFGTLEKLFF
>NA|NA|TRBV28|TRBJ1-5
TGTGCCAGCAGCACCCAGGGTAATAAGCCCCAGCATTTT
CASSTQGNKPQHF
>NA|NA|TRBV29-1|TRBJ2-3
TGCAGCGCCCCCGGGACTCGCAGTCAGATAGATACGCAGTATTTT
CSAPGTRSQIDTQYF
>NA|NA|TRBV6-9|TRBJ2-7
TGTGCCAGCAGTTTGACCCCCGGGTACGAGCAGTACTTC
CASSLTPGYEQYF
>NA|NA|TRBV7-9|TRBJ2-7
TGTGCCAGCAGCTTAGACGCGGCTAGCCGGGGTGAGCAGTACTTC
CASSLDAASRGEQYF
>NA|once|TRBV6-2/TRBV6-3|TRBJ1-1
TGTGCCAGCAGTGAGGCAGGGCGCATGAACACTGAAGCTTTCTTT
CASSEAGRMNTEAFF
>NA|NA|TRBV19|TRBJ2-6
TGTGCCAGTAGTATACGGGGGACTGGGGCCAACGTCCTGACTTTC
CASSIRGTGANVLTF
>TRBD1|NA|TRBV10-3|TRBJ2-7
TGTGCCATTGGGGGACAGGGGGACGTTTACTCCTACGAGCAGTACTTC
CAIGGQGDVYSYEQYF
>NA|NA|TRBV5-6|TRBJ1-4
TGTGCCAGCAGCTTGTCGGGGGTTCGGGAAAAACTGTTTTTT
CASSLSGVREKLFF
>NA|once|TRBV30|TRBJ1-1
TGTGCCTGGACCCTAATGGAGGGCACTGAAGCTTTCTTT
CAWTLMEGTEAFF
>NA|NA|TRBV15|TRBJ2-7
TGTGCCACCAGCAGCGGAGATGGCGGGGAACCTTACGAGCAGTACTTC
CATSSGDGGEPYEQYF
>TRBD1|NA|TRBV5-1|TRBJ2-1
TGCGCCAGCAGCTTGGCGTACGGGACAGAGGGGGTTGAGCAGTTCTTC
CASSLAYGTEGVEQFF
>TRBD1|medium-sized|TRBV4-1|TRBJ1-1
TGCGCCAGCAGCCGGACAGGGATGAACACTGAAGCTTTCTTT
CASSRTGMNTEAFF
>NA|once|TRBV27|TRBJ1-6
TGTGCCAGCAGTTTAAAGGGAGCCCCCAATTCACCCCTCCACTTT
CASSLKGAPNSPLHF
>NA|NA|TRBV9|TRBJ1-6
TGTGCCAGCAGCGTAGCAGGGGAAAATTCACCCCTCCACTTT
CASSVAGENSPLHF
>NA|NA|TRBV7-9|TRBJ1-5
TGTGCCAGCAGCTCGGGTTTCAATCAGCCCCAGCATTTT
CASSSGFNQPQHF
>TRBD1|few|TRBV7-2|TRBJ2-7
TGTGCCAGCAGCTTAGCGTACAGGGGTCAGGGGGAGCAGTACTTC
CASSLAYRGQGEQYF
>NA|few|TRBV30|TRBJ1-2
TGTGCCTGGAGTTCCCAGGGTCCCTATGGCTACACCTTC
CAWSSQGPYGYTF
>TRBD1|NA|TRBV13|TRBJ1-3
TGTGCCAGCAGCTCGGGACAGCTTATAAACTCTGGAAACACCATATATTTT
CASSSGQLINSGNTIYF
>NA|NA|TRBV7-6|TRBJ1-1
TGTGCCAGCAGCTTGGGCAGGGCCTCCGAAGCTTTCTTT
CASSLGRASEAFF
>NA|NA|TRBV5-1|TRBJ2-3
TGCGCCAGCTGGGTGGGTGGCGCGGGTTCACAAGATACGCAGTATTTT
CASWVGGAGSQDTQYF
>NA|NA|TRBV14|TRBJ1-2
TGTGCCAGCAGCCACTGGTCTTCAGAGGGGGACTATGGCTACACCTTC
CASSHWSSEGDYGYTF
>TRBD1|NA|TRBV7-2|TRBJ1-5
TGTGCCAGCAGCATACAGGGGGGTAGCAATCAGCCCCAGCATTTT
CASSIQGGSNQPQHF
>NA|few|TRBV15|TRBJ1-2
TGTGCCACCAGCAACGGGGTTCCGGGAGGCTACACCTTC
CATSNGVPGGYTF
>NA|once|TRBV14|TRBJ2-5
TGTGCCAGCAGCCAAGATAGGGGGGGTATAGGTCGCGCGGAGACCCAGTACTTC
CASSQDRGGIGRAETQYF
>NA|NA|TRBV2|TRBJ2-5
TGTGCCAGCAGGCCTTTGTTCGGAGTTGAATTGCAAGAGACCCAGTACTTC
CASRPLFGVELQETQYF
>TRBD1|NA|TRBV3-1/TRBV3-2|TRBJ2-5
TGTGCCAGCAGCCAAGAGGGACAGGGTCCCCTCGGGGAGACCCAGTACTTC
CASSQEGQGPLGETQYF
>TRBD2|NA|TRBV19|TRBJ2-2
TGTGCCAGTAGTACCACTAGCGCGAACACCGGGGAGCTGTTTTTT
CASSTTSANTGELFF
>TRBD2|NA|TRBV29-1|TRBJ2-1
TGCAGCGTTGGCCTAAGACTAGCGGCTGAGCAGTTCTTC
CSVGLRLAAEQFF
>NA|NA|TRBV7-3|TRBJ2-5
TGTGCCAGCAGCTTATGGCGGGGAAGTGGAGAAGAGACCCAGTACTTC
CASSLWRGSGEETQYF
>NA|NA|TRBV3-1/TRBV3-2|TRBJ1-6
TGTGCCAGCAGCCAAGAAGGGGCGGGGTATGGTTCACCCCTCCACTTT
CASSQEGAGYGSPLHF